This TCR beta chain was obtained from a study of T cell responses to AZD1222 COVID-19 vaccine. Study-wide results and caveats: Reportedly, nearly half of unique spike TCRs recognized epitopes outside B.1.351/B.1.1.7 mutations. It should be noted that donors were predominantly white British and more often female, and clonal diversity was possibly underestimated. There were repertoire samples only from the period after the peak T cell response.

This clone was seen only a few times. No antigen is known for it. Germline lookup yields CDR1 SNHLY and CDR2 FYNNEI. The CDR3 contains 13 residues. Trimming pared 2 bases from V and 6 bases from J, leaving 10 bases between. Here immunoSEQ multiplex PCR was the method, and the copy in TCRdb shows in-frame clones only, minus some. The data contain some 180,000 clones, approximately 92% of them singletons. This chain links TRBV2 with TRBJ1-2; D gene ambiguous. This clonotype originated in an adult who received the MenACWY meningococcal vaccine as a control. The material sequenced was peripheral blood, taken 28 days after the second dose of the MenACWY control vaccine. The DNA for the CDR3 is TGTGCCAGCAGTGAAAAAAGGGAAGATGGCTACACCTTC. This sequence encodes CASSEKREDGYTF.